The clone carrying this TCR beta chain appeared a few times. Its antigen is unidentified. The time point is: persistent/refractory GD, antithyroid drugs over 5 years with positive TRAb. Isolated PBMC RNA provided the starting material for the TCR library. This sample was taken from a study of regulatory T cells in long-lasting Graves disease. V lost 2 bases to trimming and J lost 4 bases, with 12 bases between them. CDR3 length equals 15 residues. With iRepertoire HTBI primers and Arm-PCR of CDR3 regions, TCR beta libraries were built. TCRdb re-called the multiplex PCR reads through MiXCR, storing one row per CDR3 protein. The data contain 700,000 or so distinct CDR3 sequences, 25% to 35% of them singletons. Study-wide results and limits: Graves' patients with persistent disease showed TCR diversity lower than patients newly diagnosed.

The chain links TRBV12-3 or TRBV12-4 to TRBJ1-3; the D is unclear. The sample here was peripheral blood mononuclear cells (PBMCs), taken when the disease was refractory, from a patient treated with antithyroid drugs. This TCR derives from a female donor with Graves disease. CDR3 sequence: CASSLMAFGGNTIYF. The CDR3 DNA reads TGTGCCAGCAGTTTAATGGCCTTCGGCGGAAACACCATATATTTT.